The 32 T cell receptor beta chains listed next were all sequenced from one sample in a study of blood T cell repertoires in COVID-19. Profiled with immunoSEQ multiplex PCR; TCRdb holds only in-frame clones, not every one. The sample records under 450,000 clones, 81% being singletons. The specimen sequenced was peripheral blood. The receptors were gathered from a human donor with acute or convalescent COVID-19. The donor label of this sample is uncertain.

This clone was picked up a small number of times. The chain joins TRBV11-2 to TRBJ2-7; tentatively, D is TRBD1 (6 bases). Trimming took 5 bases from V and 5 from J, leaving 10 bases between them. CDR1 SGHAT and CDR2 FQNNGV come from the germline V gene. This CDR3 region has 12 residues. Here the CDR3 DNA reads TGTGCCAGCAGCGCCCCAGGGGACGAGCAGTACTTC. Protein: CASSAPGDEQYF.

This clone was recorded once. The CDR3 DNA sequence: TGTGCCAGCAATCTTGTGAACACTGAAGCTTTCTTT. Its translation is CASNLVNTEAFF. The genes are TRBV28 and TRBJ1-1; D unresolved. Looked up from germline, CDR1 is MDHEN and CDR2 is SYDVKM. CDR3 length: 12 amino acids. The germline V and J ends were trimmed by 7 bases and 0 bases, with 6 bases remaining between them.

In its sample, this clone was seen once. The chain employs TRBV7-6 and TRBJ2-1, with 7 positions matching TRBD2. Losses at the gene ends were 5 bases for V and 0 bases for J; bases not matched to a gene: 16. CDR3 length: 19 residues. In germline, CDR1 is SGHVS, CDR2 FNYEAQ. This chain's CDR3 is CASSTHNSTSHPSYNEQFF. The CDR3 DNA sequence: TGTGCCAGCAGCACACATAACTCGACTAGCCATCCCTCCTACAATGAGCAGTTCTTC. Variable domain in full (rest from reference TRBV7-6 and TRBJ2-1): GAGVSQSPRYKVTKRGQDVALRCDPISGHVSLYWYRQALGQGPEFLTYFNYEAQQDKSGLPNDRFSAERPEGSISTLTIQRTEQRDSAMYRCASSTHNSTSHPSYNEQFFGPGTRLTVL.

The chain uses TRBV2 and TRBJ2-1; 7 positions match TRBD2. The V and J ends lost 8 bases and 5 bases, in that order; junction bases with no gene match: 12. There are 15 residues in the CDR3. Germline V gene lookup returns CDR1 SNHLY and CDR2 FYNNEI. The CDR3: CASSGRVGLNNEQFF. The CDR3 nucleotides read TGTGCCAGCTCAGGGAGGGTGGGGCTGAACAATGAGCAGTTCTTC.

At least ten counts were recorded for this clone. V gene TRBV6-5 combines with J gene TRBJ2-1; TRBD2 matches 10 bases. The germline V gene has CDR1 MNHEY and CDR2 SVGAGI. Trimming at V came to 0 bases and at J to 9 bases, leaving 8 bases not matched to a gene. CDR3 length: 16 residues. CDR3 sequence reads: CASSYSFSGRASEQFF. CDR3 sequence (DNA): TGTGCCAGCAGTTACTCGTTCAGCGGGAGGGCTAGTGAGCAGTTCTTC.

This chain joins TRBV18 and TRBJ1-1, with D perhaps matching TRBD1 (6 bases). V was trimmed by 6 bases and J by 1 base, leaving 21 bases between them. The CDR3 contains 17 residues. Germline loops: CDR1 KGHSH, CDR2 LQKENI. The CDR3 DNA follows: TGTGCCAGCTCCCCGCTCCCCACAGGGTCGGAGAACACTGAAGCTTTCTTT. Amino acid sequence: CASSPLPTGSENTEAFF.

The chain employs TRBV7-9 and TRBJ2-1; TRBD2 aligns across 13 bases. The CDR3 has 16 amino acids. V gave up 6 bases and J gave up 7 bases; unmatched junction bases: 9. Germline V CDR1 and CDR2: SEHNR, FQNEAQ (reference sequence). In DNA, the CDR3 is TGTGCCAGCAGAGCGACTAGCGGGAGGTTTTTGAATGAGCAGTTCTTC. Its protein product is CASRATSGRFLNEQFF.

The sample holds a few counts of this clone. The chain links TRBV7-9 to TRBJ2-2; 8 positions match TRBD1. The trim removed 5 bases at V and 4 bases at J, leaving 9 bases unmatched. This CDR3 comprises 16 residues. Per germline, CDR1 SEHNR and CDR2 FQNEAQ (reference sequence). Here the CDR3 reads CASSGVRGLSTGELFF. The CDR3, as DNA: TGTGCCAGCAGCGGAGTCAGGGGGCTGAGCACCGGGGAGCTGTTTTTT.

About this clone itself: Other nucleotide sequences from this sample produce the same CDR3. The V call is TRBV18, the J call TRBJ1-2; the D gene is possibly TRBD1 (5 bases). Trimming took off 2 bases at V and 0 bases at J, with 7 bases between the two ends. The CDR3 totals 14 residues. Germline loops: CDR1 KGHSH, CDR2 LQKENI. CDR3 residues: CASSPTGANYGYTF. The CDR3, as DNA: TGTGCCAGCTCACCAACGGGGGCTAACTATGGCTACACCTTC.

CDR3 sequence: CASREFYSNQPQHF. CDR3 DNA: TGTGCCAGCCGAGAGTTCTATAGCAATCAGCCCCAGCATTTT. The chain is built from TRBV28 and TRBJ1-5; D gene uncertain. Deletions cut 8 bases from V and 0 bases from J, with 11 bases between. The CDR3 covers 14 residues. Germline loops: CDR1 MDHEN, CDR2 SYDVKM.

The chain is built from TRBV19 and TRBJ1-5, with 9 bases identical to TRBD1. V shed 2 bases and J 7 bases; nucleotides not matched to a gene: 12. CDR1 is LNHDA and CDR2 is SQIVND in the germline V gene (reference sequence). The CDR3 contains 17 residues. CDR3 sequence: CASSIRFSGDRGQPQHF. In DNA form, the CDR3 reads TGTGCCAGTAGTATACGCTTTTCGGGCGACAGGGGGCAGCCCCAGCATTTT.

The J gene is TRBJ1-1, the V gene TRBV3-1 (or the pseudogene TRBV3-2); D is unresolved. V was clipped by 4 bases and J by 1 base, with 10 bases between them. Germline CDR1 LGHDT, CDR2 YNNKEL (reference sequence). The CDR3 extends over 14 amino acids. The CDR3 loop reads CASSRRDENTEAFF. CDR3 nucleotides: TGTGCCAGCAGCCGCCGCGATGAGAACACTGAAGCTTTCTTT.

This clone was detected only once. The CDR3 DNA follows: TGTGCCAGCAGCTTAGACCCCGGACTAGCGGGCCCGGAGACCCAGTACTTC. Amino acids: CASSLDPGLAGPETQYF. The rearrangement joins TRBV11-3 to TRBJ2-5; 11 positions agree with TRBD2. V lost 0 bases, J lost 5 bases, and 8 bases stayed unmatched. Germline V CDR1 and CDR2: SGHNT, YENEEA. CDR3 length: 17 residues.

This sequence joins TRBV5-4 and TRBJ1-6; D possibly corresponds to TRBD1 (6 bases). V lost 4 bases, J lost 3 bases, and 11 bases lay in between. Germline V gene sequence: CDR1 SGHNT, CDR2 YYREEE (reference sequence). The CDR3 length is 15 residues. The CDR3 here is CASSQRGFYNSPLHF. The CDR3 DNA follows: TGTGCCAGCAGCCAAAGGGGGTTCTATAATTCACCCCTCCACTTT.

In this sample, this clone turned up once. The chain couples TRBV15 to TRBJ2-2; D is ambiguous. Germline V gene lookup returns CDR1 LNHNV and CDR2 YYDKDF (reference sequence). Trimming shortened V by 0 bases and J by 0 bases, and 8 bases separated the two germline ends. This CDR3 spans 16 amino acids. The CDR3 nucleotides are TGTGCCACCAGCAGAGAGAACAGCCCGAACACCGGGGAGCTGTTTTTT. Translating it yields CATSRENSPNTGELFF. Using reference TRBV15 and TRBJ2-2 for the parts outside the CDR3, the full variable domain is DAMVIQNPRYQVTQFGKPVTLSCSQTLNHNVMYWYQQKSSQAPKLLFHYYDKDFNNEADTPDNFQSRRPNTSFCFLDIRSPGLGDTAMYLCATSRENSPNTGELFFGEGSRLTVL.

The chain has TRBV12-5 and TRBJ2-7; 10 bases are shared with TRBD2. Trimming removed 1 base from V and 9 bases from J; junction bases left unmatched: 9. The CDR3 covers 15 residues. Germline V CDR1 and CDR2: LGHNT, FRNRAP. CDR3 residues: CASGLGTSGWGGQYF. CDR3 coding DNA: TGTGCTAGTGGTTTGGGGACTAGCGGTTGGGGTGGGCAGTACTTC.

The chain is built from TRBV11-2 and TRBJ1-4; a weak D match, TRBD1 (6 bases). The CDR3 extends over 16 amino acids. Germline CDR1 SGHAT, CDR2 FQNNGV. Trimming removed 0 bases from V and 8 bases from J, with 16 bases in between. The CDR3 sequence is CASSLEPGAVEEKLFF. The CDR3 coding sequence is TGTGCCAGCAGCTTAGAACCAGGGGCGGTGGAAGAAAAACTGTTTTTT.

The chain couples TRBV3-1 (or the pseudogene TRBV3-2) to TRBJ1-2, with a possible D match to TRBD1 (6 bases). This CDR3 region has 18 residues. From germline, CDR1 is LGHDT and CDR2 YNNKEL (reference sequence). Trimming shortened V by 1 base and J by 7 bases, and 25 bases separated the two germline ends. As DNA, the CDR3 is TGTGCCAGCAGCCAAGGCGTGTCGACGGTTGGGGGGGCTGCTGGCTACACCTTC. Translated, it gives CASSQGVSTVGGAAGYTF.

The chain has TRBV11-1 and TRBJ2-7, with TRBD1 identical over 8 bases. The trim removed 5 bases at V and 3 bases at J, leaving 12 bases unmatched. Looked up from germline, CDR1 is SGHAT and CDR2 is FQDESV (reference sequence). The CDR3 sequence is 16 residues long. The CDR3, as DNA: TGTGCCAGCAGCCGACCCGAGGGGACAGGTTTCTACGAGCAGTACTTC. Protein product: CASSRPEGTGFYEQYF.

This clone appeared once. The chain uses TRBV5-1 and TRBJ1-2; D may be TRBD1 (6 bases). The CDR3 contains 15 residues. Trimming took off 0 bases at V and 3 bases at J, with 12 bases between the two ends. The germline V gene has CDR1 SGHRS and CDR2 YFSETQ. DNA of the CDR3: TGCGCCAGCAGCTTGGGACAGGCCTGGGACTATGGCTACACCTTC. It translates to CASSLGQAWDYGYTF.

Regarding this clone: This specimen includes other DNA sequences encoding the same CDR3. The rearrangement links TRBV28 to TRBJ1-1; D unclear. There are 12 residues in the CDR3. V lost 5 bases to trimming and J lost 5 bases, with 9 bases between them. Germline CDR1 is MDHEN and CDR2 is SYDVKM. CDR3 coding DNA: TGTGCCAGCAGTCTTCGGCGGACTGAAGCTTTCTTT. It specifies CASSLRRTEAFF. Complete variable domain (other parts from reference TRBV28 and TRBJ1-1): DVKVTQSSRYLVKRTGEKVFLECVQDMDHENMFWYRQDPGLGLRLIYFSYDVKMKEKGDIPEGYSVSREKKERFSLILESASTNQTSMYLCASSLRRTEAFFGQGTRLTVV.

This clone was found a few times. The V gene is TRBV19, the J gene TRBJ1-5, with D possibly matching TRBD1 (5 bases). From germline, CDR1 is LNHDA and CDR2 SQIVND (reference sequence). V was cut by 4 bases and J by 5 bases, with 9 bases left in between. The CDR3 is made up of 13 amino acids. CDR3 in amino acids: CASSTRGDQPQHF. The CDR3 nucleotides are TGTGCCAGTAGTACCCGGGGGGATCAGCCCCAGCATTTT.

The chain is built from TRBV6-5 and TRBJ2-7, with 9 nucleotides matching TRBD1. With V trimmed by 0 bases and J by 3 bases, 6 bases remained unmatched. Germline V gene data show CDR1 as MNHEY and CDR2 as SVGAGI. The CDR3 contains 16 residues. The CDR3 DNA follows: TGTGCCAGCAGTTACTCGGGGACAGGGAATGACTACGAGCAGTACTTC. Amino acid sequence: CASSYSGTGNDYEQYF.

This chain uses TRBV7-6 with TRBJ2-3; TRBD2 matches 11 bases. Germline V lookup: CDR1 SGHVS, CDR2 FNYEAQ. The ends lost 5 bases at V and 4 bases at J; junction bases unmatched: 8. The length of the CDR3 is 16 residues. CDR3 sequence: CASSPTSGSDPDTQYF. Here the CDR3 DNA reads TGTGCCAGCAGCCCTACTAGCGGGAGTGATCCAGATACGCAGTATTTT.

The chain carries TRBV11-2 and TRBJ1-6; 9 nucleotides agree with TRBD1. V gave up 5 bases and J gave up 9 bases; unmatched junction bases: 8. The CDR3 spans 15 residues. Germline CDR1 is SGHAT and CDR2 is FQNNGV. The CDR3 loop is CASSLGQGSSSPLHF. DNA of the CDR3: TGTGCCAGCAGCCTAGGACAGGGGAGTAGTTCACCCCTCCACTTT.

This clone came up a few times. The rearrangement uses TRBV9 and TRBJ1-4, with 7 bases fitting TRBD1. The germline CDR1 and CDR2 sequences are SGDLS and YYNGEE. This CDR3 contains 13 residues. V dropped 4 bases and J dropped 6; count of bases not matched to a gene: 3. CDR3 residues: CASSRGTDEKLFF. CDR3 bases: TGTGCCAGCAGCCGGGGGACAGATGAAAAACTGTTTTTT. The variable domain in full, completed from reference TRBV9 and TRBJ1-4, reads DSGVTQTPKHLITATGQRVTLRCSPRSGDLSVYWYQQSLDQGLQFLIQYYNGEERAKGNILERFSAQQFPDLHSELNLSSLELGDSALYFCASSRGTDEKLFFGSGTQLSVL.

The J gene is TRBJ1-1, the V gene TRBV18, with a possible D match to TRBD1 (6 bases). The germline CDR1 and CDR2 sequences are KGHSH and LQKENI. The CDR3 has 15 amino acids. Between the trimmed V and J ends, which lost 0 bases and 7 bases, there was a span of 15 bases. This CDR3 reads CASSPPTPRGLEAFF. CDR3 DNA: TGTGCCAGCTCACCACCTACCCCCAGGGGCCTTGAAGCTTTCTTT.

The CDR3 nucleotides are TGTGCCAGCAGCTTGGAGAGCGGCTCGAACACCGGGGAGCTGTTTTTT. It specifies CASSLESGSNTGELFF. The chain employs TRBV5-4 and TRBJ2-2; D is possibly TRBD2 (5 bases). CDR1 and CDR2 from the germline V gene are SGHNT and YYREEE (reference sequence). Trimming took 0 bases from V and 0 from J, leaving 9 bases between them. The CDR3 sequence is 16 residues long.

V usage is TRBV30 and J usage is TRBJ1-5, with D possibly matching TRBD1 (5 bases). V was clipped by 7 bases and J by 6 bases, with 13 bases between them. The CDR3 has 12 residues. CDR1 is GTSNPN and CDR2 is SVGIG in the germline V gene (reference sequence). The CDR3 loop reads CASGLGSQPQHF. The CDR3 region has the DNA TGTGCCTCGGGACTAGGGAGTCAGCCCCAGCATTTT.

The genes are TRBV7-2 and TRBJ2-1; 11 nucleotides match TRBD1. V dropped 7 bases and J dropped 9; count of bases not matched to a gene: 8. Germline CDR1 SGHTA, CDR2 FQGNSA. This CDR3 is 14 amino acids long. The CDR3 loop reads CASTPGQGGFEQFF. The CDR3 DNA reads as TGTGCCAGCACGCCGGGACAGGGGGGCTTTGAGCAGTTCTTC.

To note about this clone: Germline is not matched at one junction end, which may reflect a read error. The genes are TRBV4-1 and TRBJ1-1; D remains ambiguous. Germline CDR1 MGHRA, CDR2 YSYEKL. This CDR3 has 14 residues. The CDR3 loop reads CASRHEETNTEAFF. CDR3 sequence (DNA): TGCGCCAGCCGCCACGAGGAAACGAACACTGAAGCTTTCTTT.

The DNA for the CDR3 is TGTGCCAGCAGCTGGCTAGCGGGGGATCTTAAAGGAACAGATACGCAGTATTTT. The encoded protein is CASSWLAGDLKGTDTQYF. The J gene is TRBJ2-3, the V gene TRBV5-8, with TRBD2 matching over 10 bases. The V and J ends lost 3 bases and 3 bases, in that order; junction bases with no gene match: 13. CDR3 size: 18 residues. Germline-derived CDR1 and CDR2 are SGHTS and YDEGEE. The complete variable domain, with remaining parts taken from reference TRBV5-8 and TRBJ2-3, reads EAGVTQSPTHLIKTRGQQATLRCSPISGHTSVYWYQQALGLGLQFLLWYDEGEERNRGNFPPRFSGRQFPNYSSELNVNALELEDSALYLCASSWLAGDLKGTDTQYFGPGTRLTVL.